This TCR beta chain was sequenced for a study of shared clonotypes between healthy human individuals. Study context: Serving as donors were a couple of women and a few men, whose ages spanned 18 to 49. Study-level points and caveats: Rarefaction showed that sequencing of sorted subsets was incomplete (despite large depth). Estimated richness values were generally larger in naive subsets than in memory subsets.

CDR1 and CDR2 from the germline V gene are GTSNPN and SVGIG (reference sequence). With 3 bases removed from V and 0 bases from J, the gap between germline ends came to 12 bases. This CDR3 is 15 amino acids long. Generated by immunoSEQ multiplex PCR, the TCRdb table keeps only in-frame clones and is missing some. The sample records fewer than 2.5 million clones, roughly 93% being singletons. Points on this clone: Its specificity is unknown.

J is TRBJ1-3 and V is TRBV30; D ambiguous. The TCR sequence derives from a man in his late teens or twenties in good health. Some clones in this sample may be carry-over from other donors' samples. The material sequenced was naive CD4+ T cells from PBMCs. Subset given: CD45RA+ positively selected. The CDR3 bases are TGTGCCTGGAGGTTGAGCGGGAACTCTGGAAACACCATATATTTT. Translation gives CAWRLSGNSGNTIYF.